What follows are 22 T cell receptor beta chains derived from one specimen sequenced in a study of T cells in Graves' hyperthyroidism and ophthalmopathy. TCR beta CDR3 sequences were amplified from RNA transcripts. First-round RT-PCR of the TCR CDR3 relied on the HTBI primer set. Each CDR3 protein is one row after TCRdb ran MiXCR on the multiplex PCR reads. The sample carries some 620,000 distinct CDR3 sequences, around 15% recorded once. Sequencing was done on a sample of blood. Source of these receptors: a woman aged 25-40 years with Graves' hyperthyroidism.

A word on this clonotype: This sequence may be a read error, since a much larger clone differs from it by one base. V and J are TRBV28 and TRBJ2-4, with TRBD2 as a possible D gene (6 bases). The CDR3 contains 15 residues. Trimming took off 4 bases at V and 3 bases at J, with 13 bases between the two ends. CDR1 MDHEN and CDR2 SYDVKM come from the germline V gene. The DNA for the CDR3 is TGTGCCAGCAGTTACGGGGGTTCGGTCAAAAACATTCAGTACTTC. It is translated as CASSYGGSVKNIQYF.

This chain uses TRBV25-1 with TRBJ1-4; the D is unclear. The CDR3 totals 15 residues. With 1 base removed from V and 6 bases from J, the gap between germline ends came to 12 bases. Germline CDR1 MGHDK, CDR2 SYGVNS. The DNA of the CDR3 is TGTGCCAGCAGTGAATCAGGACGGGTGGATGAAAAACTGTTTTTT. Translated, it gives CASSESGRVDEKLFF.

This clonotype was seen repeatedly, ten times or more. The chain carries TRBV28 and TRBJ2-1, with D perhaps TRBD2 (5 bases). CDR3 length: 15 amino acids. V lost 5 bases to trimming and J lost 2 bases, with 13 bases between them. The germline V gene has CDR1 MDHEN and CDR2 SYDVKM. CDR3 loop: CASSRRESAYNEQFF. The CDR3, as DNA: TGTGCCAGCAGTCGTCGGGAATCCGCCTACAATGAGCAGTTCTTC.

The gene calls are TRBV5-4 and TRBJ2-5, with 10 bases matching TRBD2. This CDR3 contains 17 residues. Germline V gives CDR1 SGHNT, CDR2 YYREEE (reference sequence). Germline trimming cut 3 bases from V and 2 bases from J; bases unmatched to any gene: 10. CDR3 sequence: CASSSSPRAGGQETQYF. The DNA for the CDR3 is TGTGCCAGCAGCTCCTCCCCTCGAGCGGGAGGGCAAGAGACCCAGTACTTC.

This clonotype has at least ten counts. The rearrangement links TRBV10-3 to TRBJ2-2; 9 positions match TRBD2. The V gene's germline CDR1 is ENHRY and CDR2 SYGVKD. The length of the CDR3 is 15 residues. The V and J ends lost 3 bases and 6 bases, in that order; junction bases with no gene match: 5. This CDR3 reads CAISDGTSSAGELFF. CDR3 DNA: TGTGCCATCAGTGACGGGACTAGCAGTGCCGGGGAGCTGTTTTTT.

This clonotype was observed a few times. The gene calls are TRBV6-1 and TRBJ1-2; TRBD1 might be the D (6 bases). The V gene lost 5 bases and the J gene lost 4 bases, with 14 bases spanning the gap. Looked up from germline, CDR1 is MNHNS and CDR2 is SASEGT. CDR3 size: 14 residues. The CDR3 region has the DNA TGTGCCAGCAGTTATCACGGGGGGCTCTATGGCTACACCTTC. This translates into CASSYHGGLYGYTF.

This clonotype was found many times. The chain has TRBV11-1 and TRBJ2-5; the match to TRBD2 covers 8 bases. This CDR3 is 17 amino acids long. The germline CDR1 and CDR2 sequences are SGHAT and FQDESV (reference sequence). The V segment lost 4 bases and the J segment 2 bases; nucleotides outside the gene matches: 12. In nucleotides, the CDR3 is TGTGCCAGCAGCTCCCCACCCAAAGGACTAGCACAAGAGACCCAGTACTTC. Translating it yields CASSSPPKGLAQETQYF. Supplemented by reference TRBV11-1 and TRBJ2-5, the full variable domain reads EAEVAQSPRYKITEKSQAVAFWCDPISGHATLYWYRQILGQGPELLVQFQDESVVDDSQLPKDRFSAERLKGVDSTLKIQPAELGDSAMYLCASSSPPKGLAQETQYFGPGTRLLVL.

This clonotype was observed a handful of times. The V gene is TRBV7-2, the J gene TRBJ1-6; weak D call: TRBD1 (6 bases). Germline V gene data show CDR1 as SGHTA and CDR2 as FQGNSA. Trimming took off 0 bases at V and 9 bases at J, with 12 bases between the two ends. The CDR3 totals 15 residues. The CDR3 protein is CASSLAQGLGSPLHF. CDR3 DNA sequence: TGTGCCAGCAGCTTAGCACAGGGATTGGGTTCACCCCTCCACTTT.

In this sample, this clonotype turned up many times. V is TRBV2 and J is TRBJ2-7; weak D call: TRBD2 (7 bases). With 6 bases removed from V and 2 bases from J, the gap between germline ends came to 14 bases. Germline V CDR1 and CDR2: SNHLY, FYNNEI. CDR3 length equals 14 residues. CDR3 loop: CASRGGRKAYEQYF. As DNA, the CDR3 is TGTGCCAGCAGGGGGGGGCGGAAAGCCTACGAGCAGTACTTC.

Regarding this clonotype: This clone may be a read error of a much larger clone one base away. The rearrangement joins TRBV3-1 to TRBJ2-1; TRBD2 matches at 11 bases. Per the germline V gene, CDR1 is LGHDT and CDR2 is YNNKEL (reference sequence). The CDR3 spans 20 residues. V was clipped by 4 bases and J by 1 base; unmatched bases: 15. CDR3 DNA sequence: TGTGCCAGCAGCCCCTTCCTACATAGCGGGAGGGCCAATTCCTACAATGAGCAGTTCTTC. This codes for CASSPFLHSGRANSYNEQFF.

This clonotype was picked up a small number of times. V is TRBV12-5 and J is TRBJ2-1; D ambiguous. Per germline, CDR1 LGHNT and CDR2 FRNRAP. The CDR3 runs to 15 residues. The V end was cut by 1 base, the J end by 7 bases, with 14 bases between. Here the CDR3 reads CASGLAPLGYNEQFF. The CDR3 DNA reads TGTGCTAGTGGTTTGGCCCCCCTAGGATATAATGAGCAGTTCTTC. The entire variable domain, with the rest obtained from reference TRBV12-5 and TRBJ2-1, is as follows: DARVTQTPRHKVTEMGQEVTMRCQPILGHNTVFWYRQTMMQGLELLAYFRNRAPLDDSGMPKDRFSAEMPDATLATLKIQPSEPRDSAVYFCASGLAPLGYNEQFFGPGTRLTVL.

V usage is TRBV4-1 and J usage is TRBJ1-5; D is perhaps TRBD1 (6 bases). The germline gives CDR1 MGHRA, CDR2 YSYEKL. This CDR3 is built from 14 residues. V was trimmed by 4 bases and J by 6 bases, leaving 13 bases between them. The CDR3 spells CASSRRTVGQPQHF. CDR3 bases: TGCGCCAGCAGCCGCCGGACAGTAGGTCAGCCCCAGCATTTT.

The sample holds many counts of this clonotype. The gene calls are TRBV6-1 and TRBJ2-7; TRBD1 matches at 9 bases. This CDR3 has 13 residues. The ends lost 6 bases at V and 6 bases at J; junction bases unmatched: 6. Germline V gene data show CDR1 as MNHNS and CDR2 as SASEGT. CDR3 bases: TGTGCCAGCAGGACAGGGGGGAAAGCCGAGCAGTACTTC. Translated: CASRTGGKAEQYF.

The chain has TRBV5-1 and TRBJ1-2; 8 nucleotides line up with TRBD1. The CDR3 runs to 14 residues. V shed 4 bases, J shed 3 bases, and the junction held 5 bases outside the gene matches. In germline, CDR1 is SGHRS, CDR2 YFSETQ. In DNA form, the CDR3 reads TGCGCCAGCAGCACGGACAGGGTCGACTATGGCTACACCTTC. Translating gives CASSTDRVDYGYTF.

This clonotype was counted many times. The V and J genes are TRBV11-2 and TRBJ2-1, with D possibly being TRBD2 (5 bases). CDR1 and CDR2 (germline): SGHAT, FQNNGV. V shed 3 bases and J shed 1 base, with 13 bases lying between them. CDR3 length: 16 amino acids. The CDR3 region is CASSFVGSRSYNEQFF. The CDR3 region has the DNA TGTGCCAGCAGCTTTGTAGGGAGTAGGTCCTACAATGAGCAGTTCTTC.

This sequence joins TRBV15 and TRBJ2-5, with 11 bases aligning to TRBD1. Germline V lookup: CDR1 LNHNV, CDR2 YYDKDF (reference sequence). The CDR3 is 17 amino acids. The V segment lost 1 base and the J segment 1 base; nucleotides outside the gene matches: 5. In nucleotides, the CDR3 is TGTGCCACCAGCAGAGGTGGGACAGGGGGAAGCCAAGAGACCCAGTACTTC. Translation: CATSRGGTGGSQETQYF.

This clonotype was found many times. The V and J genes are TRBV12-3 or TRBV12-4 and TRBJ2-3, with D perhaps matching TRBD2 (5 bases). Between the trimmed V and J ends, which lost 2 bases and 5 bases, there was a span of 8 bases. CDR3 length equals 13 residues. CDR3 residues: CASSLLRGDTQYF. The CDR3 nucleotides read TGTGCCAGCAGTTTACTACGGGGAGATACGCAGTATTTT.

The chain uses TRBV20-1 and TRBJ2-7, with no clear D. Germline CDR1 and CDR2: DFQATT and SNEGSKA (reference sequence). There are 14 residues in the CDR3. Trimming took 6 bases from V and 0 from J, leaving 15 bases between them. In nucleotides, the CDR3 is TGCAGTGCCCCTCGGCCCGGCAGCTCCTACGAGCAGTACTTC. Translation gives CSAPRPGSSYEQYF.

This clonotype has more than one count but fewer than ten. The chain carries TRBV20-1 and TRBJ2-3; maybe TRBD1 (5 bases). CDR1 DFQATT and CDR2 SNEGSKA come from the germline V gene (reference sequence). The CDR3 has 15 amino acids. The germline V and J ends were trimmed by 5 bases and 0 bases, with 15 bases remaining between them. The CDR3: CSAVLTATSTDTQYF. The CDR3 region has the DNA TGCAGTGCTGTACTGACAGCAACTAGCACAGATACGCAGTATTTT.

This clonotype was seen a few times. CDR3 residues: CSVDGQGLYNEQFF. The CDR3 DNA is TGCAGCGTGGATGGACAGGGGCTGTACAATGAGCAGTTCTTC. The chain uses TRBV29-1 and TRBJ2-1; TRBD1 matches 9 bases. CDR3 length equals 14 residues. Germline V gene sequence: CDR1 SQVTM, CDR2 ANQGSEA. V shed 6 bases, J shed 4 bases, and the junction held 7 bases outside the gene matches.

This clonotype was seen a handful of times. This chain uses TRBV25-1 with TRBJ1-2; the D is unclear. Per the germline V gene, CDR1 is MGHDK and CDR2 is SYGVNS. The CDR3 runs 13 residues. The V and J ends lost 6 bases and 3 bases respectively, with 11 bases between them. As DNA, the CDR3 is TGTGCCAGCAGGAATATGTGGGACTATGGCTACACCTTC. It translates to CASRNMWDYGYTF.

This clonotype was found many times. The CDR3 loop is CASTHDGGNTGELFF. CDR3 nucleotide sequence: TGTGCCAGCACCCACGATGGCGGAAACACCGGGGAGCTGTTTTTT. This sequence joins TRBV2 and TRBJ2-2, with no clear D. Germline V gene sequence: CDR1 SNHLY, CDR2 FYNNEI. The CDR3 covers 15 residues. The V and J ends lost 7 bases and 2 bases respectively, with 14 bases between them.